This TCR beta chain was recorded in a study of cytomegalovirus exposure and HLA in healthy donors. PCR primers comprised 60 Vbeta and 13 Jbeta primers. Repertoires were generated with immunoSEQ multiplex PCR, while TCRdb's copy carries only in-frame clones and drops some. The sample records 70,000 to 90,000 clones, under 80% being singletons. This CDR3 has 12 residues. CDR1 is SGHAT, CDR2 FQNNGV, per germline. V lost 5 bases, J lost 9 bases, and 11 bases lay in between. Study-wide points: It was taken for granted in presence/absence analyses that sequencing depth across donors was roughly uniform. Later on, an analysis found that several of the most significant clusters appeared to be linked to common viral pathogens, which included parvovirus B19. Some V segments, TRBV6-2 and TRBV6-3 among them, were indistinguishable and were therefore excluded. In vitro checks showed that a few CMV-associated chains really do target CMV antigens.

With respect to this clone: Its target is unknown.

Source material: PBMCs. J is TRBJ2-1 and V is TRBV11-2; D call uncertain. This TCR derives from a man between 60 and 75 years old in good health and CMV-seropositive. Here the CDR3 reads CASSQVRGEQFF. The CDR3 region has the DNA TGTGCCAGCAGCCAAGTCCGAGGTGAGCAGTTCTTC. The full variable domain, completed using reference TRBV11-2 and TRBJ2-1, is EAGVAQSPRYKIIEKRQSVAFWCNPISGHATLYWYQQILGQGPKLLIQFQNNGVVDDSQLPKDRFSAERLKGVDSTLKIQPAKLEDSAVYLCASSQVRGEQFFGPGTRLTVL.